These 15 T cell receptor beta chains originate from one sample sequenced in a study of Tregs in tolerant kidney transplant recipients. TCRdb's table, derived via immunoSEQ multiplex PCR, lists solely in-frame clones and lacks some. Of 75,000 to 100,000 clones listed, approximately 92% are singletons. The material sequenced was CD8+ T cells from blood. The receptor set was obtained from a human donor in good health.

The chain joins TRBV5-5 to TRBJ1-1; weak D call: TRBD1 (5 bases). The CDR3 length is 16 residues. Germline CDR1 and CDR2: SGHKS and YYEKEE (reference sequence). V was cut by 2 bases and J by 3 bases, with 17 bases left in between. The CDR3 sequence: CASSLARSGGDTEAFF. CDR3 DNA: TGTGCCAGCAGCTTAGCCCGCTCCGGGGGTGACACTGAAGCTTTCTTT.

The rearrangement uses TRBV27 and TRBJ1-6; no reliable D call. Trimming pared 0 bases from V and 0 bases from J, leaving 12 bases between. CDR3 length equals 18 residues. From germline, CDR1 is MNHEY and CDR2 SMNVEV (reference sequence). The CDR3 spells CASSLSLEGSSYNSPLHF. CDR3 coding DNA: TGTGCCAGCAGTTTATCCCTCGAAGGTAGCTCCTATAATTCACCCCTCCACTTT.

The chain has TRBV15 and TRBJ2-1, with TRBD2 identical over 7 bases. This CDR3 is 15 amino acids long. Germline V gene lookup returns CDR1 LNHNV and CDR2 YYDKDF (reference sequence). Trimming at V came to 5 bases and at J to 7 bases, leaving 11 bases not matched to a gene. Here the CDR3 reads CATSSFGLGGNEQFF. DNA of the CDR3: TGTGCCACCAGCTCCTTCGGACTCGGGGGGAATGAGCAGTTCTTC.

A word on this clone: A read error may account for a junction end that differs from germline. The genes are TRBV7-7 and TRBJ2-7; D remains unclear. Germline assignment: CDR1 SSHAT and CDR2 FNYEAQ (reference sequence). The CDR3 is 15 amino acids. The CDR3 nucleotides read TGTGCTAGCAGCTTGGGGTACGCTAGCTCCTACGAGCAGTACTTC. Translation gives CASSLGYASSYEQYF.

This clone was recorded a few times. CDR3 sequence: CAWSLGEFNQPQHF. CDR3 bases: TGTGCCTGGAGCCTAGGGGAGTTCAATCAGCCCCAGCATTTT. The chain couples TRBV30 to TRBJ1-5; D may be TRBD1 (5 bases). Deletions cut 3 bases from V and 3 bases from J, with 12 bases between. Per the germline V gene, CDR1 is GTSNPN and CDR2 is SVGIG (reference sequence). The CDR3 length is 14 residues.

The V gene is TRBV7-9, the J gene TRBJ2-6; tentatively, D is TRBD1 (6 bases). The germline V gene encodes CDR1 SEHNR and CDR2 FQNEAQ (reference sequence). CDR3 length: 16 residues. Trimming pared 1 base from V and 0 bases from J, leaving 7 bases between. Here the CDR3 DNA reads TGTGCCAGCAGCTTAGGGACAGCCTCTGGGGCCAACGTCCTGACTTTC. Protein: CASSLGTASGANVLTF.

The chain links TRBV2 to TRBJ2-1; possible D gene TRBD2, 7 bases. Trimming took off 11 bases at V and 3 bases at J, with 14 bases between the two ends. This CDR3 contains 13 residues. CDR1 is SNHLY and CDR2 is FYNNEI in the germline V gene. The CDR3 is CAEGGASYNEQFF. CDR3 in DNA: TGTGCCGAGGGGGGGGCTAGCTACAATGAGCAGTTCTTC.

This clone was observed a single time. The chain couples TRBV28 to TRBJ2-1; TRBD1 matches 7 bases. This CDR3 comprises 14 residues. With V trimmed by 6 bases and J by 0 bases, 2 bases remained unmatched. Germline V gene sequence: CDR1 MDHEN, CDR2 SYDVKM. CDR3: CASSRTGSYNEQFF. CDR3 in DNA: TGTGCCAGCAGCCGGACAGGCTCCTACAATGAGCAGTTCTTC.

V and J are TRBV29-1 and TRBJ2-1, with 11 bases identical to TRBD2. This CDR3 has 16 amino acids. The junction had 5 bases not matched to a gene; V was cut back by 3 bases and J by 1 base. Germline V gene sequence: CDR1 SQVTM, CDR2 ANQGSEA. The CDR3 here is CSVDGLAGGSYNEQFF. DNA for the CDR3: TGCAGCGTTGATGGGTTAGCGGGAGGGTCCTACAATGAGCAGTTCTTC.

This chain joins TRBV6-5 and TRBJ1-2, with a possible D match to TRBD1 (6 bases). The V gene lost 6 bases and the J gene lost 5 bases, with 16 bases spanning the gap. Per the germline V gene, CDR1 is MNHEY and CDR2 is SVGAGI. The CDR3 loop spans 14 amino acids. This chain's CDR3 is CASRGGAGVYGYTF. The CDR3 DNA reads TGTGCCAGCAGGGGAGGGGCAGGGGTTTATGGCTACACCTTC.

The chain links TRBV29-1 to TRBJ2-3; D might be TRBD2 (7 bases). This CDR3 has 14 residues. Germline V gene lookup returns CDR1 SQVTM and CDR2 ANQGSEA. CDR3 in amino acids: CSSGGGGPTDTQYF. The CDR3 DNA reads as TGCAGTTCAGGAGGGGGGGGCCCCACAGATACGCAGTATTTT.

The chain couples TRBV4-2 to TRBJ2-7; 7 bases map to TRBD2. With V trimmed by 4 bases and J by 3 bases, 3 bases remained unmatched. The CDR3 has 13 residues. CDR1 is LGHNA, CDR2 YNFKEQ, per germline. The CDR3 DNA sequence: TGTGCCAGCAGCCCCGGACTAGGCTACGAGCAGTACTTC. As protein: CASSPGLGYEQYF.

J is TRBJ2-5 and V is TRBV7-3, with D possibly called TRBD1 or TRBD2 (5 bases each). The germline V gene encodes CDR1 SGHTA and CDR2 FQGTGA. CDR3 size: 14 residues. V lost 5 bases and J lost 0, with 10 bases in between. The DNA for the CDR3 is TGTGCCAGCAGCCCCGGGACCCACCAAGAGACCCAGTACTTC. As protein: CASSPGTHQETQYF.

The rearrangement uses TRBV12-5 and TRBJ2-2, with TRBD1 matching 7 bases. Unmatched junction bases numbered 4, after V lost 0 bases and J lost 3 bases. Germline CDR1 LGHNT, CDR2 FRNRAP. CDR3 size: 16 residues. Here the CDR3 reads CASGLVRDSYTGELFF. In DNA, the CDR3 is TGTGCTAGTGGTTTGGTTAGGGACAGCTACACCGGGGAGCTGTTTTTT.

The chain is built from TRBV30 and TRBJ1-6; TRBD1 is a possible D gene (5 bases). The germline CDR1 and CDR2 sequences are GTSNPN and SVGIG (reference sequence). Between the trimmed V and J ends, which lost 1 base and 13 bases, there was a span of 17 bases. This CDR3 has 14 amino acids. CDR3 DNA: TGTGCCTGGAGTGCGAGACAAGGGACGTCGCCCCTCCACTTT. The encoded protein is CAWSARQGTSPLHF.